This TCR beta chain comes out of a study of blood T cell repertoires in COVID-19. The V and J ends lost 5 bases and 2 bases, in that order; junction bases with no gene match: 3. The CDR3 is made up of 14 amino acids. In germline, CDR1 is PRHDT, CDR2 FYEKMQ (reference sequence). Profiled with immunoSEQ multiplex PCR; TCRdb holds only in-frame clones, not every one. The profile shows fewer than 400,000 clones, 85% of them singletons. This sequence was found in a woman aged 25 to 39 who had been exposed to COVID-19. V and J are TRBV13 and TRBJ1-5; 7 positions agree with TRBD1. The sample was PBMCs or T cells enriched from blood (not recorded which). For the CDR3, the DNA is TGTGCCAGCAGCAGAACAGGGGGCAATCAGCCCCAGCATTTT. It translates to CASSRTGGNQPQHF.